This entry lists 4 T cell receptor beta chains sequenced from one sample in a study of Graves' ophthalmopathy and Graves' hyperthyroidism (dated by TCRdb to 2016 to 2019). Sequencing instrument: Illumina HiSeq 2000. For repertoire sequencing, the TCR beta CDR3 regions were amplified from RNA transcripts. HTBI primers and the Qiagen OneStep RT-PCR kit were used in a first-round RT-PCR, which was followed by a second-round multiplex PCR, size selection and purification. TCRdb itself trimmed the public reads at Q25 with fastp, ran MiXCR and retained productive beta chains. Rows with a matching CDR3 protein are joined into one entry that keeps the most common DNA and genes. Within this sample are hundreds of thousands of distinct CDR3 sequences, with about 46% of them counted one time only. The ten largest clones capture less than 50% of the sample. Sequencing was done on a sample of peripheral blood. All receptors come from an adult man with Graves' ophthalmopathy.

The J gene is TRBJ2-2, the V gene TRBV7-9; D is uncertain. Germline assignment: CDR1 SEHNR and CDR2 FQNEAQ (reference sequence). CDR3 length: 15 amino acids. With 2 bases removed from V and 0 bases from J, the gap between germline ends came to 7 bases. CDR3 coding DNA: TGTGCCAGCAGCTTATTAATCGCGAACACCGGGGAGCTGTTTTTT. Protein sequence: CASSLLIANTGELFF. Full variable domain (remainder filled in from reference TRBV7-9 and TRBJ2-2): DTGVSQNPRHKITKRGQNVTFRCDPISEHNRLYWYRQTLGQGPEFLTYFQNEAQLEKSRLLSDRFSAERPKGSFSTLEIQRTEQGDSAMYLCASSLLIANTGELFFGEGSRLTVL.

This clonotype was seen only a few times. The CDR3 nucleotides are TGTGCCAGCAGCGCCGGACCAGGGAGTTATGGCTACACCTTC. Its translation: CASSAGPGSYGYTF. The chain uses TRBV4-2 and TRBJ1-2; tentative D call: TRBD1 (5 bases). V gave up 5 bases and J gave up 5 bases, with 15 bases separating them. The length of the CDR3 is 14 residues. Germline V gives CDR1 LGHNA, CDR2 YNFKEQ.

The table lists this clonotype with a few counts. The DNA for the CDR3 is TGTGCCACCAGTGATTCCCGGGACCTGACCTACGAGCAGTACTTC. Amino acid sequence: CATSDSRDLTYEQYF. The chain recombines TRBV24-1 with TRBJ2-7; the D gene could be TRBD1 or TRBD2 (5 bases each). The V gene's germline CDR1 is KGHDR and CDR2 SFDVKD. V lost 2 bases and J lost 2, with 12 bases in between. The CDR3 contains 15 residues.

The rearrangement links TRBV2 to TRBJ1-4; D remains ambiguous. The V and J ends lost 6 bases and 4 bases respectively, with 9 bases between them. This CDR3 contains 13 residues. Germline V gene data show CDR1 as SNHLY and CDR2 as FYNNEI. The CDR3 sequence is CASSHWNNEKLFF. The CDR3 DNA follows: TGTGCCAGCAGCCACTGGAATAATGAAAAACTGTTTTTT.